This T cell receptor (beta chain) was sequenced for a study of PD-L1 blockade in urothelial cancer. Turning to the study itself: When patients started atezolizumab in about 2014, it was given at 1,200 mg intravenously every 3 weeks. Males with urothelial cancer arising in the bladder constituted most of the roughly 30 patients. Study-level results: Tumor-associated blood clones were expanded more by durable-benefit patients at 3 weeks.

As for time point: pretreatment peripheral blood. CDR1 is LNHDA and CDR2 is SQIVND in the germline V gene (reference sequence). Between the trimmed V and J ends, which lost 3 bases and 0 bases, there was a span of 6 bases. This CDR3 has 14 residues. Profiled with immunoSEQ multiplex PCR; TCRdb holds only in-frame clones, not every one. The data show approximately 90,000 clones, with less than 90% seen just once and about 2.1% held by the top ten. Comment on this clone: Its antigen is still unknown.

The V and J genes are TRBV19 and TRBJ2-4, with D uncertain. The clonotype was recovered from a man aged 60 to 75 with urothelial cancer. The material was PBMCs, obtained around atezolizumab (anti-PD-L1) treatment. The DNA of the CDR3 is TGTGCCAGTAGTATGAGGCTAGCCAAAAACATTCAGTACTTC. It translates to CASSMRLAKNIQYF.